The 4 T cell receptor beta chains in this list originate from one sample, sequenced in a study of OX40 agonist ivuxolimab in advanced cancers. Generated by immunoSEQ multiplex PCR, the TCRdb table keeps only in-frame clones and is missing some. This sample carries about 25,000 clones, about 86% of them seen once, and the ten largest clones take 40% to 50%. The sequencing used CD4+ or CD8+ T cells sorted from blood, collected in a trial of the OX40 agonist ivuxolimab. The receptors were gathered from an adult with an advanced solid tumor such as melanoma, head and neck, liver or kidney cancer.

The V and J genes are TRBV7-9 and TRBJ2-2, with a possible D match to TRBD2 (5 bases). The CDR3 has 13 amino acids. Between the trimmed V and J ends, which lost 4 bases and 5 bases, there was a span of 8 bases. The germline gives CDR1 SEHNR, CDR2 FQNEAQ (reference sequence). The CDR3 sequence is CASSSGETGELFF. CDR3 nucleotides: TGTGCCAGCAGCTCCGGGGAGACCGGGGAGCTGTTTTTT.

The CDR3 region is CATSSPDRGGGETQYF. The CDR3 region has the DNA TGTGCCACCAGCAGTCCGGACAGGGGAGGAGGTGAGACCCAGTACTTC. The J gene is TRBJ2-5, the V gene TRBV15, with 9 nucleotides matching TRBD1. The junction had 10 bases not matched to a gene; V was cut back by 3 bases and J by 5 bases. Per germline, CDR1 LNHNV and CDR2 YYDKDF (reference sequence). CDR3 size: 16 residues.

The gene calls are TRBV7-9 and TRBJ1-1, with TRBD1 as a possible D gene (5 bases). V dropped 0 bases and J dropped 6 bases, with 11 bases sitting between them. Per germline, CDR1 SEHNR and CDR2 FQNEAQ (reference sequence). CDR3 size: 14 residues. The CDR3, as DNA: TGTGCCAGCAGCTTAGCGCGCCGGGACTCTGAAGCTTTCTTT. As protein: CASSLARRDSEAFF.

CDR3 DNA sequence: TGTGCCAGCAGCTCGGGACTAGCGGGTTCTAATGAGCAGTTCTTC. It specifies CASSSGLAGSNEQFF. This chain connects TRBV13 to TRBJ2-1; 12 nucleotides line up with TRBD2. V trimming: 4 bases; J trimming: 7 bases; junction bases outside the gene matches: 5. This CDR3 spans 15 amino acids. The germline CDR1 and CDR2 sequences are PRHDT and FYEKMQ (reference sequence). Using reference TRBV13 and TRBJ2-1 for the parts outside the CDR3, the full variable domain is AAGVIQSPRHLIKEKRETATLKCYPIPRHDTVYWYQQGPGQDPQFLISFYEKMQSDKGSIPDRFSAQQFSDYHSELNMSSLELGDSALYFCASSSGLAGSNEQFFGPGTRLTVL.